A single sample gave rise to the 28 T cell receptor beta chains below, sequenced in a study of tissue T cells after allogeneic stem cell transplantation. Time point in this sample: mouse harvest day 14 after allogeneic transplant. Tail vein injection delivered 10^7 T-cell-depleted bone marrow cells and 10^6 splenic CD5+ T cells. The repertoire was sequenced with immunoSEQ multiplex PCR; TCRdb's copy has only in-frame clones and lacks some. The sample yields 1,300 to 1,500 clones, roughly half seen once. The specimen was liver tissue. The receptors derive from a female BALB/c mouse given C57BL/6 T cells with graft-versus-host disease after an allogeneic hematopoietic cell transplant.

This clone is judged large. Gene names are mouse gene names. The part of the CDR3 DNA that was read is TGTGCCAGCAGTGATGCGGGGAACCAAGACACCCAGTAC. Amino acid sequence: CASSDAGNQDTQY. The entire CDR3 sequence reads CASSDAGNQDTQYF. The chain combines TRBV13-1 with TRBJ2-5; no clear D gene. The read stops 1 residue short of the end of the CDR3; the missing end is completed from the germline J gene. The CDR3 loop spans 14 amino acids. Germline CDR1 reads NSHNY; CDR2 reads SYGAGN. V was cut by 0 bases and J by 0 bases, with 5 bases left in between.

Note on this clone: The listed genes are named as in mouse. CDR3 DNA (partial): TGTGCCAGCAGTCTGTCCACAGGGGGCAACTCCGACTACACC. Translated, it gives CASSLSTGGNSDYT. In full, the CDR3 reads CASSLSTGGNSDYTF. The rearrangement uses TRBV26 and TRBJ1-2; 9 bases are shared with TRBD1. The read stops 1 residue short of the end of the CDR3; the missing end is completed from the germline J gene. The CDR3 consists of 15 residues. The germline V gene has CDR1 KGHPV and CDR2 FQNQEV (reference sequence). Losses at the gene ends were 0 bases for V and 2 bases for J; bases not matched to a gene: 1.

As regards this clone: Germline and genes: mouse. The CDR3 extends 1 residue past the end of the read, so its final part is completed from the germline J gene. This chain joins TRBV13-1 and TRBJ2-5; TRBD2 matches 10 bases. Germline CDR1 and CDR2: NSHNY and SYGAGN. V was clipped by 1 base and J by 5 bases; unmatched bases: 1. This CDR3 contains 14 residues. The CDR3 sequence: CASSDLGGRDTQYF. CDR3 DNA (partial): TGTGCCAGCAGTGATCTGGGGGGGCGAGACACCCAGTAC.

This clone was counted between two and nine times. Genes and germline come from the mouse. The sequence runs out 1 residue before the end of the CDR3; the remainder is reconstructed from the germline J gene. The chain has TRBV26 and TRBJ1-1, with 8 bases fitting TRBD1. Germline lookup yields CDR1 KGHPV and CDR2 FQNQEV (reference sequence). The CDR3 spans 13 residues. V dropped 6 bases and J dropped 4; count of bases not matched to a gene: 4. The CDR3 sequence: CASSLDRGTEVFF. CDR3 bases read: TGTGCCAGCAGCCTCGACAGGGGCACAGAAGTCTTC.

Turning to this clone: The gene symbols are mouse symbols. The missing CDR3 end, 1 residue past where the read stops, is filled in from the germline J gene. The chain employs TRBV12-1 and TRBJ1-1, with 8 bases identical to TRBD1. V shed 5 bases, J shed 0 bases, and the junction held 4 bases outside the gene matches. CDR1 is SGHSN and CDR2 is HYEKVE in the germline V gene. The CDR3 has 14 amino acids. The covered CDR3 bases are TGTGCCAGCTTCGGACAGGGTCCAAACACAGAAGTCTTC. Amino acid sequence: CASFGQGPNTEVF. The complete CDR3 protein is CASFGQGPNTEVFF.

Worth noting for this clone: The gene symbols are mouse symbols. The CDR3 goes on 1 residue after the read ends, and that part is filled in from the germline J gene. This sequence joins TRBV29 and TRBJ2-4; 12 bases match TRBD2. The CDR3 consists of 13 residues. The J segment lost 4 bases and the V segment lost 8 bases, leaving 1 base of the junction unmatched. Germline CDR1 reads MSHET; CDR2 reads SYDVDS. CDR3 DNA, as far as it was read: TGTGCTAGCCGGACTGGGGGGGAAAACACCTTGTAC. As protein: CASRTGGENTLY. The CDR3 reads in full as CASRTGGENTLYF.

A note on this clone: Here the gene names and germline are mouse. Read data end 1 residue before the CDR3 end; the end is taken from the germline J gene. The V call is TRBV13-1, the J call TRBJ1-1; D is ambiguous. CDR3 length: 14 residues. The germline V and J ends were trimmed by 1 base and 0 bases, with 7 bases remaining between them. The germline CDR1 and CDR2 sequences are NSHNY and SYGAGN. CDR3 DNA (partial): TGTGCCAGCAGTGATACACAGTCAAACACAGAAGTCTTC. Residues: CASSDTQSNTEVF. Given in full, the CDR3 is CASSDTQSNTEVFF.

A word on this clone: Mouse names are used for the genes. This CDR3 is CGARTGVNTGQLYF. Partial CDR3 DNA: TGTGGTGCTAGGACTGGGGTAAACACCGGGCAGCTCTAC. The chain combines TRBV20 with TRBJ2-2, with 7 bases matching TRBD2. The CDR3 extends 1 residue past the end of the read, so its final part is completed from the germline J gene. Germline CDR1 GFQATS, CDR2 STVNSAI. The CDR3 is made up of 14 amino acids. After removal of 2 bases from V and 1 base from J, the junction contained 1 base not matched to a gene.

This clone has a handful of counts. Any gene name here is a mouse gene name. Sequencing ends 1 residue short of the CDR3 end; the germline J gene provides the rest. This chain links TRBV19 with TRBJ2-1; 7 bases agree with TRBD2. The V gene's germline CDR1 is FNHDT and CDR2 SITEND (reference sequence). V lost 0 bases and J lost 1; bases outside the gene matches: 1. This CDR3 is 15 amino acids long. Incomplete CDR3 DNA: TGTGCCAGCAGTATAGGGGGGGGAAACTATGCTGAGCAGTTC. It yields the protein CASSIGGGNYAEQF. The whole CDR3 region reads CASSIGGGNYAEQFF.

Comment on this clone: Gene names and germline match the mouse. The read terminates 1 residue ahead of where the CDR3 ends, so the germline J gene completes it. The rearrangement joins TRBV12-2 to TRBJ2-4; D call uncertain. Germline assignment: CDR1 SGHLS and CDR2 HYDKME. CDR3 length: 13 amino acids. The V end was cut by 0 bases, the J end by 1 base, with 4 bases between. The CDR3 is CASSLSGQNTLYF. CDR3 DNA (partial): TGTGCCAGCTCTCTCAGTGGTCAAAACACCTTGTAC.

In its sample, this clone was seen a few times. Gene and germline names: mouse. The read gets to within 1 residue of the CDR3 end, and the germline J gene fills in the rest. This chain uses TRBV13-1 with TRBJ1-2, with D unresolved. Germline assignment: CDR1 NSHNY and CDR2 SYGAGN. Trimming cost V 4 bases and J 0 bases, with 7 bases left between them. There are 13 residues in the CDR3. CDR3 bases read: TGTGCCAGCAGTTCTGATCCAAACTCCGACTACACC. Residues: CASSSDPNSDYT. The complete CDR3 protein is CASSSDPNSDYTF.

Comment on this clone: Any gene name here is a mouse gene name. The read stops 1 residue short of the end of the CDR3; the missing end is completed from the germline J gene. The V and J genes are TRBV3 and TRBJ1-1, with D tentatively TRBD1 (5 bases). Germline V gives CDR1 SNHLY, CDR2 FYNGKV (reference sequence). Trimming shortened V by 2 bases and J by 1 base, and 5 bases separated the two germline ends. The CDR3 is 13 amino acids. CDR3 DNA, as far as it was read: TGTGCCAGCAGCTTAAGGGGGAACACAGAAGTCTTC. Translated: CASSLRGNTEVF. The CDR3 in its entirety is CASSLRGNTEVFF.

Notes on this clone: Gene names denote mouse genes. The read is 1 residue too short to cover the CDR3 end, so that end is filled in from the germline J gene. The V call is TRBV16, the J call TRBJ1-1; D is unclear. Germline assignment: CDR1 SGHSA and CDR2 FRNQAP. This CDR3 has 13 residues. Trimming cost V 4 bases and J 1 base, with 7 bases left between them. CDR3 residues: CASSSSVNTEVFF. The covered CDR3 bases are TGTGCAAGCAGCTCTTCAGTAAACACAGAAGTCTTC.

Concerning this clone: The gene names here belong to mouse. The observed sequence ends 1 residue before the CDR3 terminus, with the missing tail filled in from the germline J gene. V gene TRBV12-2 combines with J gene TRBJ2-5; 9 bases line up with TRBD1. The CDR3 sequence is 14 residues long. The V gene's germline CDR1 is SGHLS and CDR2 HYDKME. Trimming took 2 bases from V and 5 from J; bases not matched to a gene: 4. The part of the CDR3 DNA that was read is TGTGCCAGCTCTCCGGGACAGGGTATAGACACCCAGTAC. This encodes CASSPGQGIDTQY. The full CDR3 protein is CASSPGQGIDTQYF.

Worth noting for this clone: The genes and germline here are from mouse. The read is 1 residue too short to cover the CDR3 end, so that end is filled in from the germline J gene. V and J are TRBV29 and TRBJ1-6, with a tentative D call TRBD1 (6 bases). TRBJ1-6 is an ORF for which the function is uncertain. The CDR3 runs 14 residues. Trimming removed 4 bases at V and 5 bases at J, with 9 bases between. Germline CDR1 and CDR2: MSHET and SYDVDS. The DNA read from the CDR3 is TGTGCTAGCAGTTCCGGGACAAATAATTCGCCCCTCTAC. Protein product: CASSSGTNNSPLY. The full CDR3 is CASSSGTNNSPLYF.

In the case of this clone: Gene names denote mouse genes. The CDR3 end falls 1 residue outside the read, so it is completed with the germline J gene. This chain joins TRBV23 and TRBJ1-1. This CDR3 region has 12 residues. Germline assignment: CDR1 KGHTA and CDR2 FQNQQP. CDR3 DNA, as far as it was read: TGCTCCAGCAGTCAATCCCTCACAGAAGTCTTC. It translates to CSSSQSLTEVF. The complete CDR3 protein is CSSSQSLTEVFF.

Turning to this clone: The gene symbols are mouse symbols. The read finishes 1 residue shy of the CDR3 end, and the germline J gene is used to complete it. The chain has TRBV5 and TRBJ2-5; 8 bases align to TRBD2. With 0 bases clipped from V and 3 bases from J, the junction kept 2 bases outside the gene matches. CDR1 LGHNA and CDR2 YNLKQL come from the germline V gene (reference sequence). The CDR3 is 15 residues long. The CDR3 DNA, read in part, is TGTGCCAGCAGCCAAGATGTGGGGGGGCAAGACACCCAGTAC. It yields the protein CASSQDVGGQDTQY. The full CDR3 reads CASSQDVGGQDTQYF.

In this sample, this clone turned up a few times. Gene labels here are mouse ones. The read finishes 1 residue shy of the CDR3 end, and the germline J gene is used to complete it. The J gene is TRBJ2-1, the V gene TRBV23; TRBD1 reflects the table's D call only, with no check against the DNA. The CDR3 length is 15 residues. The germline V gene has CDR1 KGHTA and CDR2 FQNQQP. The CDR3 spells CSSSQRDKNYAEQFF. The covered CDR3 bases are TGCTCCAGCAGTCAAAGGGACAAGAACTATGCTGAGCAGTTC.

By share of the sample, this clone is large. Mouse gene names apply. The read ends 1 residue early relative to the CDR3; the germline J gene fills the gap. This chain connects TRBV13-3 to TRBJ1-3; D is ambiguous. CDR3 size: 14 residues. The V and J ends lost 1 base and 0 bases respectively, with 5 bases between them. Germline CDR1 is NNHDY and CDR2 is SYVADS. CDR3 amino acids: CASSDRSSGNTLYF. The sequenced CDR3 bases are TGTGCCAGCAGTGATCGCAGTTCTGGAAATACGCTCTAT. Together with reference TRBV13-3 and TRBJ1-3, the CDR3 gives the full variable domain: EAAVTQSPRSKVAVTGGKVTLSCHQTNNHDYMYWYRQDTGHGLRLIHYSYVADSTEKGDIPDGYKASRPSQENFSLILELASLSQTAVYFCASSDRSSGNTLYFGEGSRLIVV.

This clone is large in the sample. Genes here carry mouse names. The CDR3 end lies 1 residue beyond the end of the read and is filled in from the germline J gene. V is TRBV24 and J is TRBJ1-2; 10 bases align to TRBD1. This CDR3 has 13 residues. Germline loops: CDR1 KGHTA, CDR2 FRNEEI. V shed 6 bases and J 2 bases; nucleotides not matched to a gene: 0. CDR3 bases read: TGTGCCAGCAGGACAGGGGGCAACTCCGACTACACC. Protein product: CASRTGGNSDYT. The whole CDR3 protein is CASRTGGNSDYTF.

In regard to this clone: All gene names here are mouse names. The read stops 1 residue short of the end of the CDR3; the missing end is completed from the germline J gene. V is TRBV3 and J is TRBJ2-4; D tentatively reads TRBD1 or TRBD2 (6 bases each). Trimming shortened V by 3 bases and J by 0 bases, and 10 bases separated the two germline ends. The CDR3 runs 15 residues. Looked up from germline, CDR1 is SNHLY and CDR2 is FYNGKV (reference sequence). The CDR3: CASSLRGTSQNTLYF. The CDR3 DNA, read in part, is TGTGCCAGCAGCTTGAGGGGGACTAGTCAAAACACCTTGTAC.

In its sample, this clone is large (0.1 to 1%). Gene names are the mouse ones. The missing CDR3 end, 1 residue past where the read stops, is filled in from the germline J gene. The rearrangement joins TRBV29 to TRBJ1-6, with 7 bases matching TRBD1. TRBJ1-6 is identified as an open reading frame with a role that is uncertain. Unmatched junction bases numbered 1, after V lost 6 bases and J lost 2 bases. The CDR3 length is 14 residues. CDR1 and CDR2 (germline): MSHET, SYDVDS. Incomplete CDR3 DNA: TGTGCTAGCAGACAGGGGACCTATAATTCGCCCCTCTAC. This translates into CASRQGTYNSPLY. The entire CDR3 sequence reads CASRQGTYNSPLYF.

About this clone itself: Gene names refer to mouse genes. The CDR3 is cut off 1 residue early in the read; its end comes from the germline J gene. The chain has TRBV4 and TRBJ2-5, with TRBD2 as a possible D gene (6 bases). CDR3 length: 14 residues. The V end was cut by 5 bases, the J end by 2 bases, with 11 bases between. Germline V gene lookup returns CDR1 LGHDT and CDR2 YNNKQL (reference sequence). The part of the CDR3 DNA that was read is TGTGCCAGCAGCCCCCGGGACTTCCAAGACACCCAGTAC. Its translation is CASSPRDFQDTQY. The CDR3, in full, reads CASSPRDFQDTQYF.

This clone was recorded a few times. The listed genes are named as in mouse. The read finishes 1 residue shy of the CDR3 end, and the germline J gene is used to complete it. V gene TRBV26 combines with J gene TRBJ2-1; no firm D call. CDR1 is KGHPV, CDR2 FQNQEV, per germline (reference sequence). Trimming shortened V by 4 bases and J by 1 base, and 2 bases separated the two germline ends. The CDR3 runs 12 residues. CDR3 sequence: CASSPNYAEQFF. CDR3 DNA (partial): TGTGCCAGCAGTCCCAACTATGCTGAGCAGTTC.

Details on this clone: Mouse germline and gene names are used. From the germline J gene comes the end of the CDR3, since the read stops 1 residue before it. V usage is TRBV23 and J usage is TRBJ1-2; TRBD1 is the table's D call and was not checked against the DNA. The CDR3 spans 14 residues. CDR1 is KGHTA and CDR2 is FQNQQP in the germline V gene. CDR3 in amino acids: CSSSQSSANSDYTF. The CDR3 DNA, read in part, is TGCTCCAGCAGTCAGAGCAGTGCAAACTCCGACTACACC.

About this clone itself: The listed genes are named as in mouse. Incomplete CDR3 DNA: TGTGCCTGGAGCTTCAACCAGGCTCCGCTT. Amino acids: CAWSFNQAPL. The full CDR3 sequence reads CAWSFNQAPLF. V gene TRBV31 combines with J gene TRBJ1-5; D remains ambiguous. Read coverage stops 1 residue before the CDR3 terminus; the germline J gene supplies the remainder. CDR3 length equals 11 residues. Germline CDR1 and CDR2: GKSSPN and SITVG. Trimming removed 3 bases at V and 3 bases at J, with 3 bases between. Full variable domain (remainder filled in from reference TRBV31 and TRBJ1-5): AQTIHQWPVAEIKAVGSPLSLGCTIKGKSSPNLYWYWQATGGTLQQLFYSITVGQVESVVQLNLSASRPKDDQFILSTEKLLLSHSGFYLCAWSFNQAPLFGEGTRLSVL.

A note on this clone: The genes and germline here are from mouse. The read terminates 1 residue before the CDR3 end, so the remaining end is supplied by the germline J gene. The chain uses TRBV15 and TRBJ2-4, with D perhaps given as TRBD1 or TRBD2 (5 bases each). CDR1 and CDR2 from the germline V gene are SGHND and FRSKSL. The CDR3 loop spans 13 amino acids. V lost 3 bases, J lost 2 bases, and 6 bases lay in between. CDR3 region: CASSFGAQNTLYF. Partial CDR3 DNA: TGTGCCAGCAGTTTTGGGGCTCAAAACACCTTGTAC.

By share, this clone ranks as large (0.1 to 1%). Genes here carry mouse names. The read finishes 1 residue shy of the CDR3 end, and the germline J gene is used to complete it. The rearrangement links TRBV4 to TRBJ1-3; possible D gene TRBD1, 6 bases. The V end was cut by 5 bases, the J end by 0 bases, with 11 bases between. Germline V gene sequence: CDR1 LGHDT, CDR2 YNNKQL (reference sequence). This CDR3 has 15 residues. This CDR3 is CASSRTVNSGNTLYF. CDR3 DNA, as far as it was read: TGTGCCAGCAGCCGGACAGTCAATTCTGGAAATACGCTCTAT.